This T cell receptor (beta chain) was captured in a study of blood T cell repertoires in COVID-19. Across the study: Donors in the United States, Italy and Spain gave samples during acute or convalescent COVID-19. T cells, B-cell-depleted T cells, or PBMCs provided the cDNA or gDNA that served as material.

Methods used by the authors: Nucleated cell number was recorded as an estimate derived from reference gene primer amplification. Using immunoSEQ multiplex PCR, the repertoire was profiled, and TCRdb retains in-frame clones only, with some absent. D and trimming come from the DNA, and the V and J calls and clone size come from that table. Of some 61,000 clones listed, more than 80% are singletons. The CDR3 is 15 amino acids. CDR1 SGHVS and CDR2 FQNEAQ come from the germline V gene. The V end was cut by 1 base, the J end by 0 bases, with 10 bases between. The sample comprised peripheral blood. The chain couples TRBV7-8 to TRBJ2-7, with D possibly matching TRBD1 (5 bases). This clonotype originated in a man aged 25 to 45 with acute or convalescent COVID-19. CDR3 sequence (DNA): TGTGCCAGCAGCTTAGAAGGGGTTCCCTCCTACGAGCAGTACTTC. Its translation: CASSLEGVPSYEQYF.